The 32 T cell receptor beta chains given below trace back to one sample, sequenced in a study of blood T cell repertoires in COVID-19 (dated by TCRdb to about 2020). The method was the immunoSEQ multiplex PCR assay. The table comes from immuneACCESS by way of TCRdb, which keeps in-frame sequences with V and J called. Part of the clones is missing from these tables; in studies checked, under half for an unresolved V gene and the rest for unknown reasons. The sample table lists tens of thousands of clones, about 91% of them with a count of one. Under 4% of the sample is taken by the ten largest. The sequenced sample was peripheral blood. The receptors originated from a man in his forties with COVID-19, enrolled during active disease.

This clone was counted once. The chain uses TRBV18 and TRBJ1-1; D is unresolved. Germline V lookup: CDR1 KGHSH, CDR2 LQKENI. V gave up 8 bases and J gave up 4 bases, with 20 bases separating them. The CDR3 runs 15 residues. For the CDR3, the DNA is TGTGCCAGCCACCCCGGGAGGGCTCTTGGCACTGAAGCTTTCTTT. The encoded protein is CASHPGRALGTEAFF.

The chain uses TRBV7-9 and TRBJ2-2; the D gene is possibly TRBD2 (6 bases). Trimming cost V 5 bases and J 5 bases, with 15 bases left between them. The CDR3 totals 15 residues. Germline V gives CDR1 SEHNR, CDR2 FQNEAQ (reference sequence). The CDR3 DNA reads TGTGCCAGCAGCCCACGGGAGAGGCCTACCGGGGAGCTGTTTTTT. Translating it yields CASSPRERPTGELFF.

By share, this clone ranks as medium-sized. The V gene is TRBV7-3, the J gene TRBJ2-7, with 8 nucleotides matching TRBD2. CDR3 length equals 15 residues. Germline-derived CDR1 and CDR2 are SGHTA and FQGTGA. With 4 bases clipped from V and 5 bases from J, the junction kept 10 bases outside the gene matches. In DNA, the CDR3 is TGTGCCAGCAGCTCCACCGGCGGGGGGCGAGACGAGCAGTACTTC. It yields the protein CASSSTGGGRDEQYF.

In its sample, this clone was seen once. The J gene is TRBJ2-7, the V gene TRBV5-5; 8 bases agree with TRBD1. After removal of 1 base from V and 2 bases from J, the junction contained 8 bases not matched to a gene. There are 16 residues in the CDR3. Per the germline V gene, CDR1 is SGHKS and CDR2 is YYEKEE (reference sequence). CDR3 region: CASSLYATGETYEQYF. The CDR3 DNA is TGTGCCAGCAGCTTGTACGCGACAGGGGAGACCTACGAGCAGTACTTC.

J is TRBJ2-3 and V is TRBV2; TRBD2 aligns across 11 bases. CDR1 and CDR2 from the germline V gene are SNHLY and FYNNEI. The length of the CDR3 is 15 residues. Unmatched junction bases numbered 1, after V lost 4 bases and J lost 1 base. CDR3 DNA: TGTGCCAGCAGTGTAGCGGGGGGGGGCACAGATACGCAGTATTTT. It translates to CASSVAGGGTDTQYF.

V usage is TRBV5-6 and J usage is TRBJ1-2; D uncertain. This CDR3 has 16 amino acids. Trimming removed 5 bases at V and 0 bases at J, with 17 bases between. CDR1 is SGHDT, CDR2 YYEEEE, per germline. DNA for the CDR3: TGTGCCAGCAGTTCTGACATCTCCTTAGCTAACTATGGCTACACCTTC. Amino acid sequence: CASSSDISLANYGYTF.

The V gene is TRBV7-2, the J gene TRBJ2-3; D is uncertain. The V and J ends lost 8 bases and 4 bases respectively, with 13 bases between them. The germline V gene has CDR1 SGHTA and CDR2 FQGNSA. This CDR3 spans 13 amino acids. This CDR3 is CASSVLSADTQYF. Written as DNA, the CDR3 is TGTGCCAGCTCTGTGTTGAGCGCAGATACGCAGTATTTT.

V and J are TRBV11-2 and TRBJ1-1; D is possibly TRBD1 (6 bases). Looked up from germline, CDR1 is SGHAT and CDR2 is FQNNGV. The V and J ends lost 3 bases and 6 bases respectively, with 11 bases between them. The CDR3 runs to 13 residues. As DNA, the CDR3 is TGTGCCAGCAGCTTCCCAGGGGATGCTGAAGCTTTCTTT. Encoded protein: CASSFPGDAEAFF. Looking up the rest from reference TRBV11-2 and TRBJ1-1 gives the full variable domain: EAGVAQSPRYKIIEKRQSVAFWCNPISGHATLYWYQQILGQGPKLLIQFQNNGVVDDSQLPKDRFSAERLKGVDSTLKIQPAKLEDSAVYLCASSFPGDAEAFFGQGTRLTVV.

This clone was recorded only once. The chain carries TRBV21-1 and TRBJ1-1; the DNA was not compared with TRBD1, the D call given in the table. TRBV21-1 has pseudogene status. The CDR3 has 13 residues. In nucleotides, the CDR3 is TGTGCCAGCAGCAAACTAGGGGGCACTGAAGCTTTCTTT. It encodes CASSKLGGTEAFF.

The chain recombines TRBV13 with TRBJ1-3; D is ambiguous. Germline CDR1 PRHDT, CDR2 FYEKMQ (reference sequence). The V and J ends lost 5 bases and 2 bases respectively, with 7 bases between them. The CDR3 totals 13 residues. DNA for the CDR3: TGTGCCAGCAGCCATCAGGCTGGAAACACCATATATTTT. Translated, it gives CASSHQAGNTIYF.

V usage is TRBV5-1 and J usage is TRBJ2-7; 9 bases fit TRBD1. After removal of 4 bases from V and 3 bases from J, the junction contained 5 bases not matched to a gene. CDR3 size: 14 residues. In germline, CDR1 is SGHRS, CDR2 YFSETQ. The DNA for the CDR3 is TGCGCCAGCAGCCCGGGACAGGGTGGCTACGAGCAGTACTTC. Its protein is CASSPGQGGYEQYF.

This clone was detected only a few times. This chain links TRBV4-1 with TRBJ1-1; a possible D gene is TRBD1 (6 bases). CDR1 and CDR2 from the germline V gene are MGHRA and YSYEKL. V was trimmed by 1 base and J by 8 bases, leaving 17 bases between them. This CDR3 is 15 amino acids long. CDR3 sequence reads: CASSQGPGTKREAFF. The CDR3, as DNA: TGCGCCAGCAGCCAAGGCCCCGGGACAAAACGCGAAGCTTTCTTT.

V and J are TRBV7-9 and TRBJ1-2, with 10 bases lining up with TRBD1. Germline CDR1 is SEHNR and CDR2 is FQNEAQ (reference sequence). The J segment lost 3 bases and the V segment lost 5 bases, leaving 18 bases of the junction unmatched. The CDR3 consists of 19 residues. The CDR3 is CASSPRTPMTGGRDYGYTF. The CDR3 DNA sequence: TGTGCCAGCAGCCCGAGAACCCCAATGACAGGGGGCAGGGACTATGGCTACACCTTC.

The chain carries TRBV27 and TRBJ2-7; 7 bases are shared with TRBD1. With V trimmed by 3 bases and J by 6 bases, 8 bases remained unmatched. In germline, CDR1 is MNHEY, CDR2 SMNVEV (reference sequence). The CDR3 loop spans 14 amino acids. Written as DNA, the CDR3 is TGTGCCAGCAGTTTGGGGCAGGGGGTGGGCGAGCAGTACTTC. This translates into CASSLGQGVGEQYF.

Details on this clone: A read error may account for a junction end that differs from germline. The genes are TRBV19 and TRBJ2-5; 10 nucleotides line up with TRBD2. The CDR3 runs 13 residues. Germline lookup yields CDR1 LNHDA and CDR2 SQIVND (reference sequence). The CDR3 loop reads CASSIVGAGGPHF. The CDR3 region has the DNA TGTGCCAGTAGTATAGTCGGAGCGGGAGGGCCCCACTTC.

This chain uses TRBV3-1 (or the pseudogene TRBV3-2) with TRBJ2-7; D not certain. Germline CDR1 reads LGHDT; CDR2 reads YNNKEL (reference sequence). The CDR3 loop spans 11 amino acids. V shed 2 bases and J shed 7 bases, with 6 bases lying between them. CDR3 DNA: TGTGCCAGCAGCCAAACCACAGAGCAGTACTTC. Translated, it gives CASSQTTEQYF.

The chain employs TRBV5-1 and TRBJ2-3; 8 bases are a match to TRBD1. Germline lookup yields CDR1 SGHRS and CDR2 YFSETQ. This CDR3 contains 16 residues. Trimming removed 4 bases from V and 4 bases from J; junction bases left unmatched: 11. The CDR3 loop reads CASSLRTGKTPDTQYF. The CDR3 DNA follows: TGCGCCAGCAGCCTAAGGACAGGGAAAACCCCAGATACGCAGTATTTT.

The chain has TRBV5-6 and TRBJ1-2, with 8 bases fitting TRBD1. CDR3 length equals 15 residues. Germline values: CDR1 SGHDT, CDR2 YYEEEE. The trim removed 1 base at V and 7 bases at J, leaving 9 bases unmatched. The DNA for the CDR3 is TGTGCCAGCAGCTTGTTGGACAGGGAGCGAGGTGGCTACACCTTC. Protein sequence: CASSLLDRERGGYTF.

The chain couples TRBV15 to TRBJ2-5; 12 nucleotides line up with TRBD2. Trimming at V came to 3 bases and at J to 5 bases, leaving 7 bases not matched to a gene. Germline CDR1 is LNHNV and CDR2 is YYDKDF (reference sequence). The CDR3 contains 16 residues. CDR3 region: CATSSRLAGVGETQYF. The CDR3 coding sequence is TGTGCCACCAGCAGTCGACTAGCGGGAGTGGGGGAGACCCAGTACTTC.

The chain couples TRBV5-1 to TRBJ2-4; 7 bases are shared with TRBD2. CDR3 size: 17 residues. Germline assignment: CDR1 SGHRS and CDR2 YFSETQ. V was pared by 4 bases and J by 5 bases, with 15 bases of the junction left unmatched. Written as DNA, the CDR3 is TGCGCCAGCAGCCCGTGGACCCTTGGGGGGGGTCAAAACATTCAGTACTTC. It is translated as CASSPWTLGGGQNIQYF. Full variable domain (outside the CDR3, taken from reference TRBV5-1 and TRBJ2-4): KAGVTQTPRYLIKTRGQQVTLSCSPISGHRSVSWYQQTPGQGLQFLFEYFSETQRNKGNFPGRFSGRQFSNSRSEMNVSTLELGDSALYLCASSPWTLGGGQNIQYFGAGTRLSVL.

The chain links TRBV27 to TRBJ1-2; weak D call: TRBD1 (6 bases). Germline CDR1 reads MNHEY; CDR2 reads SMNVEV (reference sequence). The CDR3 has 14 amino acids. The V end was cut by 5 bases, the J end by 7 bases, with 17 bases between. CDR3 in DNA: TGTGCCAGCAGTCCACGACAGGTATTTGGTGGCTACACCTTC. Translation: CASSPRQVFGGYTF.

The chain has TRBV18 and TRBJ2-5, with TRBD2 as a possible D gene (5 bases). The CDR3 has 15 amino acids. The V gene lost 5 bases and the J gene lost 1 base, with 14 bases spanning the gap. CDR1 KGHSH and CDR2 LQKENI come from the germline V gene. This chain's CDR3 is CASSDGLRSQETQYF. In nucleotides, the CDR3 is TGTGCCAGCTCAGACGGACTGAGGTCCCAAGAGACCCAGTACTTC.

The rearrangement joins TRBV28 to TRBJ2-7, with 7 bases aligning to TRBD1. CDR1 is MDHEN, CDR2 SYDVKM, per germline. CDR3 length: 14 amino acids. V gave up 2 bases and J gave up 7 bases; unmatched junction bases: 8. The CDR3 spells CASSLVGQVREQYF. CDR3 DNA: TGTGCCAGCAGTTTAGTTGGACAGGTGAGGGAGCAGTACTTC.

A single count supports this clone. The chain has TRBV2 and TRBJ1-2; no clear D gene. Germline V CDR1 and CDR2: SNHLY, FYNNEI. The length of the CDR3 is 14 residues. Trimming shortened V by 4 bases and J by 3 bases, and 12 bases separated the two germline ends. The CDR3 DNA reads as TGTGCCAGCAGTGGGAGGTTGGGCGACTATGGCTACACCTTC. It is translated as CASSGRLGDYGYTF.

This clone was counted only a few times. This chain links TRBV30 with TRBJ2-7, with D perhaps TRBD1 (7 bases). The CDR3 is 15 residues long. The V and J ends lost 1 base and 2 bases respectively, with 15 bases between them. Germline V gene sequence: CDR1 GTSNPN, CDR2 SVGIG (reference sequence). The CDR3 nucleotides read TGTGCCTGGAGTGCTCTAGCAGGGGGGCCCTACGAGCAGTACTTC. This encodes CAWSALAGGPYEQYF. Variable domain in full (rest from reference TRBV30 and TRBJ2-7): SQTIHQWPATLVQPVGSPLSLECTVEGTSNPNLYWYRQAAGRGLQLLFYSVGIGQISSEVPQNLSASRPQDRQFILSSKKLLLSDSGFYLCAWSALAGGPYEQYFGPGTRLTVT.

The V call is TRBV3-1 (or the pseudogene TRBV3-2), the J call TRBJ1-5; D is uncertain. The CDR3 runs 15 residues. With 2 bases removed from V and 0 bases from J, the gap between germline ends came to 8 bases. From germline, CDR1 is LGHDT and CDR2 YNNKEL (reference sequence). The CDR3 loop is CASSQTFTSNQPQHF. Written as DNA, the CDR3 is TGTGCCAGCAGCCAAACTTTTACTAGCAATCAGCCCCAGCATTTT.

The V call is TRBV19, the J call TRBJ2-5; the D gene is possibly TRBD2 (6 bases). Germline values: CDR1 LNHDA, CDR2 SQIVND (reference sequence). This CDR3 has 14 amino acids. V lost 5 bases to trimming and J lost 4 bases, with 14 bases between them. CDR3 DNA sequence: TGTGCCAGTAGTGCCACCGGGACTGCAGAGACCCAGTACTTC. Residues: CASSATGTAETQYF.

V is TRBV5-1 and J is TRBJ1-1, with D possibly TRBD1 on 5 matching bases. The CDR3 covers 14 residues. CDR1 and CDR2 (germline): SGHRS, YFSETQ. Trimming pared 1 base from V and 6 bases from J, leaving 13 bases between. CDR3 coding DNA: TGCGCCAGCAGCTTGAGCCAGGGTATACCTGAAGCTTTCTTT. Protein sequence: CASSLSQGIPEAFF.

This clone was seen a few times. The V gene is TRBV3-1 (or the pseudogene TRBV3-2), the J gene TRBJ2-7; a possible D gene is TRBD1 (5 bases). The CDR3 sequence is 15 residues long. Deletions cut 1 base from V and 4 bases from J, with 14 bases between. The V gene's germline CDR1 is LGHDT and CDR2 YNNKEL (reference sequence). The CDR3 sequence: CASSQAPTEKYEQYF. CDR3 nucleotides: TGTGCCAGCAGCCAAGCCCCGACAGAGAAGTACGAGCAGTACTTC.

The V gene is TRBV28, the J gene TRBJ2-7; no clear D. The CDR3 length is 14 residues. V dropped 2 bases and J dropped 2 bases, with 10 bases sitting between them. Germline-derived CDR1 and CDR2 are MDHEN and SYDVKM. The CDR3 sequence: CASSLMRGPYEQYF. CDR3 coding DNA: TGTGCCAGCAGTTTAATGCGTGGGCCCTACGAGCAGTACTTC.

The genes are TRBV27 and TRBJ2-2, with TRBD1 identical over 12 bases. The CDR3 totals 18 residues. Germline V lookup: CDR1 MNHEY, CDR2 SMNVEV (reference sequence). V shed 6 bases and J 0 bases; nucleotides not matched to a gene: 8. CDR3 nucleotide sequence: TGTGCCAGCAGAACCACCGGGACAGGGGGCGCGAACACCGGGGAGCTGTTTTTT. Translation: CASRTTGTGGANTGELFF.

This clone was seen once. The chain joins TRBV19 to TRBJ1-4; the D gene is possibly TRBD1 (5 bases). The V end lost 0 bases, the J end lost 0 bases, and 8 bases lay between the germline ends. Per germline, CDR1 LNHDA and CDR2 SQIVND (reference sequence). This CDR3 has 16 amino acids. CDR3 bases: TGTGCCAGTAGTATAGAAGGGGTTGCAACTAATGAAAAACTGTTTTTT. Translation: CASSIEGVATNEKLFF.